This T cell receptor (beta chain) was captured in a study of regulatory and conventional T cells in RAG deficiency. Overall study results and limits: These Omenn syndrome Treg sorts may hold peripherally activated cells instead. Omenn syndrome and CID/AS patients had 85 to 100-fold fewer unique Treg TCR beta sequences, versus about 10-fold elsewhere. Patient subsets had shorter CDR3s; Omenn Treg-Tconv overlap exceeded 90%. RAG-deficient patients showed markedly lower Shannon entropy and higher Simpson indices than control T-cell subsets.

Comment on this clone: The antigen is unknown.

Assay used: immunoSEQ multiplex PCR; TCRdb lists only in-frame clones, some missing. The table has roughly 8,100 clones, around 82% seen once. The germline V gene has CDR1 GTSNPN and CDR2 SVGIG (reference sequence). V lost 5 bases, J lost 4 bases, and 11 bases lay in between. CDR3 length: 12 residues. These data also formed part of another study, on regulatory T cells. That paper notes: The PCR used 52 TRBV and 13 TRBJ primers.

The source of this sequence is a human donor in good health. The sequencing sample was made of CD8+ T cells sorted from blood. The chain links TRBV30 to TRBJ1-2; perhaps TRBD1 as D (5 bases). The CDR3 region is CAWGDWTYGYTF. The DNA for the CDR3 is TGTGCCTGGGGGGACTGGACCTATGGCTACACCTTC.